This T cell receptor beta chain was obtained from a study of T cell responses to AZD1222 COVID-19 vaccine. Assay used: immunoSEQ multiplex PCR; TCRdb lists only in-frame clones, some missing. The sample has 110,000 to 150,000 clones; under 95% are singletons. Notes on the study in general: In a largely white British group with more females than males, clonal diversity was possibly underestimated. The study found Spike-specific TCR breadth and depth rose after two AZD1222 doses. Dominant at 160-218 and 743-854, vaccine-associated CD4 TCRs also spanned spike.

Between the trimmed V and J ends, which lost 3 bases and 6 bases, there was a span of 18 bases. The CDR3 consists of 16 residues. Germline lookup yields CDR1 SNHLY and CDR2 FYNNEI. Note on this clone: The antigen is unknown.

The V gene is TRBV2, the J gene TRBJ2-1; tentatively, D is TRBD1 (5 bases). The clonotype was recovered from an adult in good health. The sequences come from peripheral blood, collected on day 0 of AZD1222 vaccination. CDR3 amino acids: CASSDGWGRVFNEQFF. The CDR3 nucleotides are TGTGCCAGCAGTGATGGGTGGGGCAGGGTATTCAATGAGCAGTTCTTC.